This TCR beta chain emerged from a study of blood T cell repertoires in COVID-19. Whole-study context: Specimens from acute and convalescent COVID-19 originated in the United States, Italy and Spain. T cells, B-cell-depleted T cells, or PBMCs provided the cDNA or gDNA that served as material.

As handled by the study authors: Cell counts per sample came from amplifying reference gene primers. Only in-frame clones appear in the TCRdb table, and some are missing; sequencing was by immunoSEQ multiplex PCR. V and J calls plus clone size are reproduced from that table; the DNA served to infer D and trimming. The table shows about 140,000 clones, with roughly 90% occurring only once. CDR1 SQVTM and CDR2 ANQGSEA come from the germline V gene. The CDR3 totals 14 residues. V was clipped by 6 bases and J by 3 bases; unmatched bases: 6. J is TRBJ1-5 and V is TRBV29-1; 9 nucleotides line up with TRBD1. The specimen sequenced was peripheral blood. This clonotype was sampled from a man between 65 and 79 years old with acute or convalescent COVID-19. The CDR3 coding sequence is TGCAGCGTGGCCGGGACAGGGTACAATCAGCCCCAGCATTTT. Translation gives CSVAGTGYNQPQHF.